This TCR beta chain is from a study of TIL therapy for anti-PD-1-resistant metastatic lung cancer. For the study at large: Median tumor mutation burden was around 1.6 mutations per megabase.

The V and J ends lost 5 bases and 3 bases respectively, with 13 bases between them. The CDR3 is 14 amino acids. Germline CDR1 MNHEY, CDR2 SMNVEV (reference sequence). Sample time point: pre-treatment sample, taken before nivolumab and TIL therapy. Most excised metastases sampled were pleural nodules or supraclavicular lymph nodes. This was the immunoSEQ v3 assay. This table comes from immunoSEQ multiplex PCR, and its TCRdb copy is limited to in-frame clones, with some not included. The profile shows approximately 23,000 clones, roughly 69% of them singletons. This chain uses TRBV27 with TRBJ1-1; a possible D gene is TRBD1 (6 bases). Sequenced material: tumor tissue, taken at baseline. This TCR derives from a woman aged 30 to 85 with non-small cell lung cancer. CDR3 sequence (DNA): TGTGCCAGCAGTACCGCGGGGGCGCACACTGAAGCTTTCTTT. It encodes CASSTAGAHTEAFF.